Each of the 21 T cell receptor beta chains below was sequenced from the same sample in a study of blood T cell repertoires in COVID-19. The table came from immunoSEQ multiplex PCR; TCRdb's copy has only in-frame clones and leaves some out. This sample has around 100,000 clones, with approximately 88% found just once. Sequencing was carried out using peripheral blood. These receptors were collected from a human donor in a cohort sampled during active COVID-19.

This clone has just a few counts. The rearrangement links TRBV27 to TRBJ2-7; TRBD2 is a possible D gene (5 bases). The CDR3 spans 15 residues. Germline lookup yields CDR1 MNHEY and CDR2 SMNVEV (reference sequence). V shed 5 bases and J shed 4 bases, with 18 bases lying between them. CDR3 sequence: CASSEAGVWGYEQYF. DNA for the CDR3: TGTGCCAGCAGTGAGGCCGGGGTCTGGGGATACGAGCAGTACTTC.

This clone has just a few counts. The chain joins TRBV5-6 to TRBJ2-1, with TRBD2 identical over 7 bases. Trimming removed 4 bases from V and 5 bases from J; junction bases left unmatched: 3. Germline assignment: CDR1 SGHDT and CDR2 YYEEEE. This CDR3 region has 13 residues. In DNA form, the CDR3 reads TGTGCCAGCAGCCGGGGGGTAAACAATGAGCAGTTCTTC. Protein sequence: CASSRGVNNEQFF.

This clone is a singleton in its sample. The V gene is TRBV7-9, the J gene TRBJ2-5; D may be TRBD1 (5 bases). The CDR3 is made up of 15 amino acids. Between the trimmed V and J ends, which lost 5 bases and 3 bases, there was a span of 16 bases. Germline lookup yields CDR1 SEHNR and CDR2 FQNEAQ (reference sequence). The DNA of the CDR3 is TGTGCCAGCAGCCGGGCCCAGGGTGGAGAAGAGACCCAGTACTTC. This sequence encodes CASSRAQGGEETQYF.

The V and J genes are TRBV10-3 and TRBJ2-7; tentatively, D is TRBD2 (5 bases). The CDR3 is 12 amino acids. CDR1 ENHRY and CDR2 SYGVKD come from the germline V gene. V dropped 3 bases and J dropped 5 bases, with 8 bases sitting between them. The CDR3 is CAISERADEQYF. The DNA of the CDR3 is TGTGCCATCAGTGAACGAGCGGACGAGCAGTACTTC.

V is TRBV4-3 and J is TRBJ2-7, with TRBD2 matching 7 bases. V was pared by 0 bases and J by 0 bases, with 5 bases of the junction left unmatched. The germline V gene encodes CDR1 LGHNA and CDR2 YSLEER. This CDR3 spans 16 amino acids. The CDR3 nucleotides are TGCGCCAGCAGCCAAGATTACCGGGGGGACTCCTACGAGCAGTACTTC. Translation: CASSQDYRGDSYEQYF.

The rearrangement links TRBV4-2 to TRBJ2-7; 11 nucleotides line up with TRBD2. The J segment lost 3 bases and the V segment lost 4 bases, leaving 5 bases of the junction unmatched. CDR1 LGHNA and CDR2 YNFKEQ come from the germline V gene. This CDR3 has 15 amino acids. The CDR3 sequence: CASSRRLAGNYEQYF. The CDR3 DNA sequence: TGTGCCAGCAGCCGACGACTAGCGGGGAACTACGAGCAGTACTTC.

CDR3 loop: CATLDRGNTGELFF. CDR3 coding DNA: TGTGCCACCCTGGACAGGGGGAACACCGGGGAGCTGTTTTTT. The chain carries TRBV19 and TRBJ2-2, with 9 bases that match TRBD1. V gave up 10 bases and J gave up 1 base; unmatched junction bases: 4. The germline CDR1 and CDR2 sequences are LNHDA and SQIVND (reference sequence). The CDR3 covers 14 residues.

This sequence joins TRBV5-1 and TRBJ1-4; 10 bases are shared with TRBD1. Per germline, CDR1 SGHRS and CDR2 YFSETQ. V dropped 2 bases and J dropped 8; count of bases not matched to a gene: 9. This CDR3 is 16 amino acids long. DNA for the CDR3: TGCGCCAGCAGCTTAGTACCGGGACAGGGGAGCGAAAAACTGTTTTTT. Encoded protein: CASSLVPGQGSEKLFF.

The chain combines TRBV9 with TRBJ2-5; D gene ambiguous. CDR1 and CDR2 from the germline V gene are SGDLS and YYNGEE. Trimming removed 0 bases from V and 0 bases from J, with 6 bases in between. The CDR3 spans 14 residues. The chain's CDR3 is CASSVEEYQETQYF. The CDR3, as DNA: TGTGCCAGCAGCGTAGAGGAGTACCAAGAGACCCAGTACTTC.

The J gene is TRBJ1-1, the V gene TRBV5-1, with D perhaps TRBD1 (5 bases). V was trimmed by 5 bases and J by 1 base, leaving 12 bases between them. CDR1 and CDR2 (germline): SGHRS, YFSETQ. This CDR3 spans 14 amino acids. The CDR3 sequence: CASRGGSWNTEAFF. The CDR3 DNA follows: TGCGCCAGCAGGGGGGGGAGCTGGAACACTGAAGCTTTCTTT.

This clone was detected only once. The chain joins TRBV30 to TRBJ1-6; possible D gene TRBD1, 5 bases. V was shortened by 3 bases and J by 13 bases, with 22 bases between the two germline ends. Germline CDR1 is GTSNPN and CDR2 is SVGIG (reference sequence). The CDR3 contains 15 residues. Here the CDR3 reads CAWRETAAIPEPLHF. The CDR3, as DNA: TGTGCCTGGAGAGAGACAGCCGCAATCCCGGAGCCCCTCCACTTT.

The CDR3 DNA reads as TGTGCCAGCGCGGGTCCCACTGAAGCTTTCTTT. This encodes CASAGPTEAFF. This chain links TRBV5-4 with TRBJ1-1; D uncertain. The CDR3 contains 11 residues. CDR1 is SGHNT and CDR2 is YYREEE in the germline V gene (reference sequence). The V end lost 7 bases, the J end lost 4 bases, and 8 bases lay between the germline ends.

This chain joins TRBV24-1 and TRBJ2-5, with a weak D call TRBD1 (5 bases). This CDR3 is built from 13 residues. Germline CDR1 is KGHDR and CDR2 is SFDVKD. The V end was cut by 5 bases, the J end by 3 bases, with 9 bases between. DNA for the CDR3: TGTGCCACCAGTGGGCCAGGGAAAGAGACCCAGTACTTC. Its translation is CATSGPGKETQYF.

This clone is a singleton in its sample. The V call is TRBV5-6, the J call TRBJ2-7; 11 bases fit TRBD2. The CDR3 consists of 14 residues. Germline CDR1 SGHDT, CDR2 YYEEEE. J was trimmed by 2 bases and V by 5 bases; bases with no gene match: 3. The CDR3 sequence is CASSIAGGTYEQYF. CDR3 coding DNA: TGTGCCAGCAGTATAGCGGGGGGGACCTACGAGCAGTACTTC.

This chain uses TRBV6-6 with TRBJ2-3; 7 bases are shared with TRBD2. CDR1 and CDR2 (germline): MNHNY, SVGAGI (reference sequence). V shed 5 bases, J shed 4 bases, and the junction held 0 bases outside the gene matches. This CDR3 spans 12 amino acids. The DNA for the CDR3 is TGTGCCAGCAGTGGGGGGGCAGATACGCAGTATTTT. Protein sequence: CASSGGADTQYF.

CDR3 coding DNA: TGTGCCAGCAGCTTAGGTTCCGGACTGAACACCGGGGAGCTGTTTTTT. Translated: CASSLGSGLNTGELFF. The genes are TRBV7-6 and TRBJ2-2, with a possible D match to TRBD2 (5 bases). From germline, CDR1 is SGHVS and CDR2 FNYEAQ. The CDR3 is made up of 16 amino acids. V was pared by 1 base and J by 1 base, with 10 bases between. Full variable domain (remainder filled in from reference TRBV7-6 and TRBJ2-2): GAGVSQSPRYKVTKRGQDVALRCDPISGHVSLYWYRQALGQGPEFLTYFNYEAQQDKSGLPNDRFSAERPEGSISTLTIQRTEQRDSAMYRCASSLGSGLNTGELFFGEGSRLTVL.

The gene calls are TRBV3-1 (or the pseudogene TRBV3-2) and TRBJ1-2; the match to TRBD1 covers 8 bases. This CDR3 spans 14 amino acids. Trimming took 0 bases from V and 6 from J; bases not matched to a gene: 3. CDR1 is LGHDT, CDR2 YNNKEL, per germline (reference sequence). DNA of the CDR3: TGTGCCAGCAGCCAAGAACAGGACAGGGATGGCTACACCTTC. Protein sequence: CASSQEQDRDGYTF.

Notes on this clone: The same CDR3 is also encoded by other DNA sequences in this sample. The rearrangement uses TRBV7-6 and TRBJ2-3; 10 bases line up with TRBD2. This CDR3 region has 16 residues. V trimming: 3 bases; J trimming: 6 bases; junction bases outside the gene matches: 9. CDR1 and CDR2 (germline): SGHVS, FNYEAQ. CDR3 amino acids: CASSLASGGAGDTQYF. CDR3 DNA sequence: TGTGCCAGCAGCTTGGCGAGCGGGGGGGCGGGGGATACGCAGTATTTT.

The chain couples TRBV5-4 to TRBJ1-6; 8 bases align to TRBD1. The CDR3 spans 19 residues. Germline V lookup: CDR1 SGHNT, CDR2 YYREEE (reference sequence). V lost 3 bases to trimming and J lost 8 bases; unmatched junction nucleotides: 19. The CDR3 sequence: CASSSQGASSIWFDSPLHF. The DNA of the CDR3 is TGTGCCAGCAGCTCTCAGGGGGCATCATCAATATGGTTCGATTCACCCCTCCACTTT.

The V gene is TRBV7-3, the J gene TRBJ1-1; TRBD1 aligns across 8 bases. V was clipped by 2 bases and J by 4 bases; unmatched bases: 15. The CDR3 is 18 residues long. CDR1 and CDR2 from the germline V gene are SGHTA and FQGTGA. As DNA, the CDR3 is TGTGCCAGCAGCTTATATCCGCAGGGGGCTGGAGGTGGCACTGAAGCTTTCTTT. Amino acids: CASSLYPQGAGGGTEAFF.

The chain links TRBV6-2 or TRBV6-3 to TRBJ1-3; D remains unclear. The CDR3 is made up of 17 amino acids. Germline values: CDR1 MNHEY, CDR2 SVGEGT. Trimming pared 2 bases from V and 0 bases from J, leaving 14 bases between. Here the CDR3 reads CASSYGGGSPSGNTIYF. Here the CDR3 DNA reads TGTGCCAGCAGTTACGGAGGCGGGTCGCCCTCTGGAAACACCATATATTTT.